These 6 T cell receptor beta chains originate from one sample sequenced in a study of shared clonotypes between healthy human individuals. The protocol was immunoSEQ multiplex PCR, while the TCRdb copy is restricted to in-frame clones and leaves out a portion. The sample includes millions of clones, more than 85% of them seen just once. The naive CD8 fraction comprised CD45RO-negative cells positively selected for CCR7 and excluded terminally differentiated effector memory CD45RA+ cells. The sequenced material came from naive CD8+ T cells from PBMCs. The origin of the receptors is a man aged 18 to 35 in good health. Some clones in this sample may be carry-over from other donors' samples.

The V call is TRBV9, the J call TRBJ2-5; 9 nucleotides line up with TRBD2. Looked up from germline, CDR1 is SGDLS and CDR2 is YYNGEE. V lost 3 bases to trimming and J lost 5 bases; unmatched junction nucleotides: 8. The CDR3 length is 15 residues. The CDR3 region is CASSGAGGGLETQYF. For the CDR3, the DNA is TGTGCCAGCAGCGGAGCGGGAGGAGGTTTGGAGACCCAGTACTTC. The full variable domain, rest sourced from reference TRBV9 and TRBJ2-5, is DSGVTQTPKHLITATGQRVTLRCSPRSGDLSVYWYQQSLDQGLQFLIQYYNGEERAKGNILERFSAQQFPDLHSELNLSSLELGDSALYFCASSGAGGGLETQYFGPGTRLLVL.

The rearrangement uses TRBV11-2 and TRBJ2-5; the D is unclear. The CDR3 sequence is 15 residues long. Trimming pared 0 bases from V and 1 base from J, leaving 9 bases between. CDR1 is SGHAT and CDR2 is FQNNGV in the germline V gene. The CDR3: CASSLDRFFQETQYF. For the CDR3, the DNA is TGTGCCAGCAGCTTAGATCGATTCTTCCAAGAGACCCAGTACTTC.

This clone was seen just once. The CDR3 DNA follows: TGTGCCAGCAGTGATAGCACAGCCAGCAATCAGCCCCAGCATTTT. Residues: CASSDSTASNQPQHF. J is TRBJ1-5 and V is TRBV2; D is ambiguous. Trimming stripped 3 bases from V and 1 base from J, with 10 bases between. From germline, CDR1 is SNHLY and CDR2 FYNNEI. This CDR3 contains 15 residues.

The chain recombines TRBV4-2 with TRBJ2-1; a weak D match, TRBD2 (6 bases). The V end lost 0 bases, the J end lost 0 bases, and 15 bases lay between the germline ends. This CDR3 spans 18 amino acids. Germline V CDR1 and CDR2: LGHNA, YNFKEQ. The CDR3 DNA reads as TGTGCCAGCAGCCAAGATCCTCGGGACTCAAGCTCCTACAATGAGCAGTTCTTC. It specifies CASSQDPRDSSSYNEQFF.

About this clone itself: One junction end does not reproduce the germline sequence, and a read error may be involved. The chain employs TRBV9 and TRBJ1-2; TRBD1 might be the D (5 bases). Germline assignment: CDR1 SGDLS and CDR2 YYNGEE. This CDR3 region has 13 residues. CDR3 nucleotides: TGTGGCAGCAGCGGTGCCAGGGACTATGGCTACACCTTC. This gives the protein CGSSGARDYGYTF.

V gene TRBV28 combines with J gene TRBJ2-1, with D perhaps TRBD2 (6 bases). This CDR3 is 17 amino acids long. The ends were cut back, 6 bases at V and 0 bases at J, with 18 bases in the middle. CDR1 and CDR2 from the germline V gene are MDHEN and SYDVKM. Here the CDR3 reads CASRPRGGIHSYNEQFF. The CDR3 bases are TGTGCCAGCAGACCGAGAGGCGGGATCCACTCCTACAATGAGCAGTTCTTC.